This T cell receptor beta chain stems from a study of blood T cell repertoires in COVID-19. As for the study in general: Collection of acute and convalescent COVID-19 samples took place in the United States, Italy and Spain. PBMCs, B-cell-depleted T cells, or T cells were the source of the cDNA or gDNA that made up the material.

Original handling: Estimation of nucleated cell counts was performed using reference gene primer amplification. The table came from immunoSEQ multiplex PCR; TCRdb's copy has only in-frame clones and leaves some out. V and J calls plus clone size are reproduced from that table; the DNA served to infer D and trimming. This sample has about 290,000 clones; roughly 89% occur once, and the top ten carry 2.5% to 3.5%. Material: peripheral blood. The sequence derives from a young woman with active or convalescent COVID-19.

The CDR3 spells CATGRGVGGGYTF. CDR3 nucleotide sequence: TGTGCCACCGGCCGGGGGGTGGGAGGTGGCTACACCTTC. The rearrangement joins TRBV15 to TRBJ1-2; perhaps TRBD1 as D (5 bases). CDR1 LNHNV and CDR2 YYDKDF come from the germline V gene (reference sequence). CDR3 length: 13 residues. Trimming took off 8 bases at V and 7 bases at J, with 17 bases between the two ends. The whole variable domain, remainder taken from reference TRBV15 and TRBJ1-2, is DAMVIQNPRYQVTQFGKPVTLSCSQTLNHNVMYWYQQKSSQAPKLLFHYYDKDFNNEADTPDNFQSRRPNTSFCFLDIRSPGLGDTAMYLCATGRGVGGGYTFGSGTRLTVV.